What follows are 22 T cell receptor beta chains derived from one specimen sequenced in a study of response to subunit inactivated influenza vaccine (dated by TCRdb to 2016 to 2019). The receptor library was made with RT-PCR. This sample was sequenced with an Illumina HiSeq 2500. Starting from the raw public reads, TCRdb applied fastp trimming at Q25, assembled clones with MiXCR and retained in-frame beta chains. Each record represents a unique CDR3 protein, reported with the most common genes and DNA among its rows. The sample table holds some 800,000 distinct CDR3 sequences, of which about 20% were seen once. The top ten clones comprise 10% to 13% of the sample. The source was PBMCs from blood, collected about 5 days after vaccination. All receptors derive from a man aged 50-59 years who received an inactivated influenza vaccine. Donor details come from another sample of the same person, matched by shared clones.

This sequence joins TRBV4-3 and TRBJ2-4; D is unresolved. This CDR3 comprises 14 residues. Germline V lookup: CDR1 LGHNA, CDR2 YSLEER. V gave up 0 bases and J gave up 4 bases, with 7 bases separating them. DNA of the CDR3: TGCGCCAGCAGCCAAGAGGAACAGAAAAACATTCAGTACTTC. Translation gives CASSQEEQKNIQYF.

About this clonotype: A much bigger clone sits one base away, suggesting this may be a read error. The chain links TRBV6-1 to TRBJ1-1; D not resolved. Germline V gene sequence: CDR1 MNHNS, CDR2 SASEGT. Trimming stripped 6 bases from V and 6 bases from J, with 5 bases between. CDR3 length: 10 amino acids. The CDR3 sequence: CASSLPEAFF. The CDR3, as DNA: TGTGCCAGCAGCCTCCCTGAAGCTTTCTTT.

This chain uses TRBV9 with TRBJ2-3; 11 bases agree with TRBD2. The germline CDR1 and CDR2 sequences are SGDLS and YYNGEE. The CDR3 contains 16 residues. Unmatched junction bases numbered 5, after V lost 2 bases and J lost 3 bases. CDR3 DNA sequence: TGTGCCAGCAGCGTTCTAGCGGGAGGCTGGACAGATACGCAGTATTTT. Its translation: CASSVLAGGWTDTQYF.

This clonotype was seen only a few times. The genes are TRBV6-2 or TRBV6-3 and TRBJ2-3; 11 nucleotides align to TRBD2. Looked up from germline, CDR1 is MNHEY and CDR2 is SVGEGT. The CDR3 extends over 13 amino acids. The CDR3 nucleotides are TGTGTCCTGGGGACTAGCGGTGCAGATACGCAGTATTTT. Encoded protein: CVLGTSGADTQYF.

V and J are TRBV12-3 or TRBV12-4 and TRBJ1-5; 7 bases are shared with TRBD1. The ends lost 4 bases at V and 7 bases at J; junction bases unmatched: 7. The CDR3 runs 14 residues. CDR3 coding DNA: TGTGCCAGCAGTTGGACAGGCCGAAAACAGCCCCAGCATTTT. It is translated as CASSWTGRKQPQHF.

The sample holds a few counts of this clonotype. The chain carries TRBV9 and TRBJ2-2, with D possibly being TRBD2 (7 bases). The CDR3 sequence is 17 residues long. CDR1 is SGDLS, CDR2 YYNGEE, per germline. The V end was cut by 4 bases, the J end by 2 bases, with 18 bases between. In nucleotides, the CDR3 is TGTGCCAGCAGCACCGAGGGGGGGGGCCAAAACACCGGGGAGCTGTTTTTT. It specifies CASSTEGGGQNTGELFF.

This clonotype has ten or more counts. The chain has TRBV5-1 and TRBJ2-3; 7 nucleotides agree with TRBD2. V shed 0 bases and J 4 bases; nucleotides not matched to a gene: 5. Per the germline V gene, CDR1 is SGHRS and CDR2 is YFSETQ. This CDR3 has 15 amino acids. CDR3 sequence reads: CASSLDGGRADTQYF. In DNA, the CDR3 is TGCGCCAGCAGCTTGGATGGCGGGAGAGCAGATACGCAGTATTTT.

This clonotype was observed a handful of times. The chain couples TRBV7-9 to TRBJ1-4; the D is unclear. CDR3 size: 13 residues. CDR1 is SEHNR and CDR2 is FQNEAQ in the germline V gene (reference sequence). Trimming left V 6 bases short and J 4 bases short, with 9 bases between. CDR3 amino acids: CASRSTVNEKLFF. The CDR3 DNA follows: TGTGCCAGCAGATCGACTGTTAATGAAAAACTGTTTTTT.

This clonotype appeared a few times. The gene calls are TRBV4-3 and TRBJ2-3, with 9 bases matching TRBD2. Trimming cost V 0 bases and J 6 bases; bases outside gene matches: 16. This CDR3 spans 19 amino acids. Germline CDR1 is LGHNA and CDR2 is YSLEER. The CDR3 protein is CASSQDTKSRGLASDTQYF. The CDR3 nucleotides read TGCGCCAGCAGCCAAGATACCAAAAGCCGCGGACTAGCGTCGGATACGCAGTATTTT.

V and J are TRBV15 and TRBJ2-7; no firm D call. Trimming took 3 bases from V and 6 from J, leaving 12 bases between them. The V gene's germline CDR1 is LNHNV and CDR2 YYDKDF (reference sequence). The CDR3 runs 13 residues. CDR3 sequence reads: CATSRALIFEQYF. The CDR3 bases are TGTGCCACCAGCAGGGCCCTTATCTTCGAGCAGTACTTC.

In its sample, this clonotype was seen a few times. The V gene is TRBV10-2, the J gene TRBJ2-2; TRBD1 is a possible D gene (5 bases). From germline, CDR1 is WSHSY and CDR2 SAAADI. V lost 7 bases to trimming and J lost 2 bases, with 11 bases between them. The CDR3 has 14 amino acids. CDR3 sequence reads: CASTPGFNTGELFF. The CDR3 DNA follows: TGCGCCAGCACCCCAGGGTTCAACACCGGGGAGCTGTTTTTT.

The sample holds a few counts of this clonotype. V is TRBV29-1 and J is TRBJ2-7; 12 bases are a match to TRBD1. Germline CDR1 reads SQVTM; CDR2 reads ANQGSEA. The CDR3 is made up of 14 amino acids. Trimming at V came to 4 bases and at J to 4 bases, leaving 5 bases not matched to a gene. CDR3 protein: CSVVWGQGAYEQYF. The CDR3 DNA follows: TGCAGCGTTGTTTGGGGACAGGGGGCTTACGAGCAGTACTTC.

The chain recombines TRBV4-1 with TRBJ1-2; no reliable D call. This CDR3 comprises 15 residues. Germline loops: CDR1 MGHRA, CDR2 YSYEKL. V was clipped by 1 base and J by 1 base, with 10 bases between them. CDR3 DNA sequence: TGCGCCAGCAGCCAAGGGGGAGCCAGTAACTATGGCTACACCTTC. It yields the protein CASSQGGASNYGYTF.

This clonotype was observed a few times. The CDR3 DNA sequence: TGTGCCAGCAGCTTTCAAGGGCGGGGAAGCTCCTACAATGAGCAGTTCTTC. Encoded protein: CASSFQGRGSSYNEQFF. The chain is built from TRBV5-6 and TRBJ2-1; tentatively, D is TRBD2 (6 bases). V was pared by 2 bases and J by 0 bases, with 15 bases between. The CDR3 loop spans 17 amino acids. CDR1 and CDR2 (germline): SGHDT, YYEEEE.

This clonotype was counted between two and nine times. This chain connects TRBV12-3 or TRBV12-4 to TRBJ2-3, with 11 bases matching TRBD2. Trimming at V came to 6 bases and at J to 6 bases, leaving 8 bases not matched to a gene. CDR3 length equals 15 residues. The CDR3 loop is CASRLSGGAGDTQYF. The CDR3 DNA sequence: TGTGCCAGCAGGCTTAGCGGGGGGGCCGGGGATACGCAGTATTTT.

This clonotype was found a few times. The CDR3 sequence: CASSPTRADTQYF. The CDR3 bases are TGCGCCAGCAGCCCGACCCGTGCAGATACGCAGTATTTT. The chain uses TRBV5-1 and TRBJ2-3; no definite D call. Germline V lookup: CDR1 SGHRS, CDR2 YFSETQ. This CDR3 comprises 13 residues. Trimming left V 4 bases short and J 4 bases short, with 10 bases between. The complete variable domain, with remaining parts taken from reference TRBV5-1 and TRBJ2-3, reads KAGVTQTPRYLIKTRGQQVTLSCSPISGHRSVSWYQQTPGQGLQFLFEYFSETQRNKGNFPGRFSGRQFSNSRSEMNVSTLELGDSALYLCASSPTRADTQYFGPGTRLTVL.

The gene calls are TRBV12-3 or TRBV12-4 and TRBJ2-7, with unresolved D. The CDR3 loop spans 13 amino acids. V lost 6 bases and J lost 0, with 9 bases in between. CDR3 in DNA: TGTGCCAGCAGCTCGTGGGTCTCCTACGAGCAGTACTTC. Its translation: CASSSWVSYEQYF.

The CDR3 sequence is CTSSQGPQGDSCQPQHF. CDR3 DNA: TGCACCAGCAGCCAAGGGCCCCAGGGTGATAGTTGTCAGCCCCAGCATTTT. This rearrangement joins TRBV1 to TRBJ1-5; TRBD1 reflects the table's D call only, with no check against the DNA. TRBV1 is deemed a pseudogene. The CDR3 is made up of 17 amino acids.

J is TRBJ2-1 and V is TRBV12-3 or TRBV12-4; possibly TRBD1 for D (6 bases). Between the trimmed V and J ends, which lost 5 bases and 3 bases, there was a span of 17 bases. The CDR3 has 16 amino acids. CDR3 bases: TGTGCCAGCAGTGGGGGCTCGGTAGCGAGCTACAATGAGCAGTTCTTC. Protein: CASSGGSVASYNEQFF.

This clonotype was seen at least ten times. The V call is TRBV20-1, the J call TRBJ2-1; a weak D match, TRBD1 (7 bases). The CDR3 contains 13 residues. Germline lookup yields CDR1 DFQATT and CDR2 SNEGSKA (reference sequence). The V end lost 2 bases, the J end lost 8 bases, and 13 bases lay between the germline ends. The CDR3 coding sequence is TGCAGTGCTAGACAGGGGGAGCGGGATGAGCAGTTCTTC. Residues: CSARQGERDEQFF.

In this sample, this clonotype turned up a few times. This CDR3 is CASSWLQGHEQYF. As DNA, the CDR3 is TGTGCCAGCAGCTGGCTACAGGGGCACGAGCAGTACTTC. The rearrangement joins TRBV7-9 to TRBJ2-7; 7 bases fit TRBD1. The germline V gene has CDR1 SEHNR and CDR2 FQNEAQ (reference sequence). Trimming took 4 bases from V and 5 from J; bases not matched to a gene: 5. This CDR3 is 13 amino acids long. Full variable domain (outside the CDR3, taken from reference TRBV7-9 and TRBJ2-7): DTGVSQNPRHKITKRGQNVTFRCDPISEHNRLYWYRQTLGQGPEFLTYFQNEAQLEKSRLLSDRFSAERPKGSFSTLEIQRTEQGDSAMYLCASSWLQGHEQYFGPGTRLTVT.

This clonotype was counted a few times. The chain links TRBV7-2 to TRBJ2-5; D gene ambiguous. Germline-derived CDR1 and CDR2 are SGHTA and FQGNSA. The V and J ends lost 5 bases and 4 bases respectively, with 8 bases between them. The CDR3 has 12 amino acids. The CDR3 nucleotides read TGTGCCAGCAGCATCCAGTTAGAGACCCAGTACTTC. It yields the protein CASSIQLETQYF.